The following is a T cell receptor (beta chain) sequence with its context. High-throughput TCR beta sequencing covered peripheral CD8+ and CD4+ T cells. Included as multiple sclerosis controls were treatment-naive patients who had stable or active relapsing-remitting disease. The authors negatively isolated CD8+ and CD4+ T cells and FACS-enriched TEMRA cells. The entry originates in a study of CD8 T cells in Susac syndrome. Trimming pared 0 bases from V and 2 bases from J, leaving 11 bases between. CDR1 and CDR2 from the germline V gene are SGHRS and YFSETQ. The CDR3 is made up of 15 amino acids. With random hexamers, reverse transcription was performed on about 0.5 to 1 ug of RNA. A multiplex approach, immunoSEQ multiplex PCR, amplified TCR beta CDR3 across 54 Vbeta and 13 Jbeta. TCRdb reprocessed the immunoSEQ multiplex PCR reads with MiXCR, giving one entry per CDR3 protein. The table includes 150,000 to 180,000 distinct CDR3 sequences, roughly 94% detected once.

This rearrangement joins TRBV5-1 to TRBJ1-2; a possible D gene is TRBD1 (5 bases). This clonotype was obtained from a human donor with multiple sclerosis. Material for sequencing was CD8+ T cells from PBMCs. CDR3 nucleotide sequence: TGCGCCAGCAGCTTGGCTTCAGGGACCAACTATGGCTACACCTTC. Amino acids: CASSLASGTNYGYTF.